A single sample is the source of the 21 T cell receptor beta chains below, sequenced in a study of control samples from healthy donors and cancer patients. The protocol was immunoSEQ multiplex PCR, while the TCRdb copy is restricted to in-frame clones and leaves out a portion. In the table there are around 64,000 clones, around nine tenths of which are singletons. The sequenced material came from PBMCs. These receptors were collected from a man in his 60s with colorectal cancer.

This chain connects TRBV5-5 to TRBJ2-7; TRBD1 agrees at 7 bases. V was pared by 2 bases and J by 6 bases, with 8 bases of the junction left unmatched. The CDR3 covers 14 residues. CDR1 and CDR2 (germline): SGHKS, YYEKEE (reference sequence). The CDR3 nucleotides read TGTGCCAGCAGCTTTACCGGGACAGTTTTCGAGCAGTACTTC. This translates into CASSFTGTVFEQYF.

The CDR3 spells CAISEPGTGAGNTIYF. The DNA of the CDR3 is TGTGCCATCAGTGAGCCGGGGACAGGTGCTGGAAACACCATATATTTT. J is TRBJ1-3 and V is TRBV10-3; 8 bases are a match to TRBD1. Germline CDR1 reads ENHRY; CDR2 reads SYGVKD. Trimming cost V 2 bases and J 2 bases; bases outside gene matches: 5. The CDR3 covers 16 residues.

The chain combines TRBV12-3 or TRBV12-4 with TRBJ1-5; tentatively, D is TRBD1 (5 bases). The V end was cut by 6 bases, the J end by 7 bases, with 13 bases between. CDR3 length equals 13 residues. The CDR3 region is CASSQGRGQPQHF. The CDR3 DNA follows: TGTGCCAGCAGCCAGGGCCGAGGGCAGCCCCAGCATTTT.

This chain links TRBV21-1 with TRBJ1-3; the table names TRBD1, a call not compared with the DNA. TRBV21-1 is a recognized pseudogene. This CDR3 has 19 residues. CDR3 protein: CASSKGRISTGHSGNTIYF. The DNA for the CDR3 is TGTGCCAGCAGCAAAGGGAGAATCTCAACAGGGCACTCTGGAAACACCATATATTTT.

The chain carries TRBV10-3 and TRBJ2-1; 8 bases are a match to TRBD2. V shed 8 bases and J 8 bases; nucleotides not matched to a gene: 11. The CDR3 is 14 residues long. Germline loops: CDR1 ENHRY, CDR2 SYGVKD. The CDR3 nucleotides are TGTGCCATCGCTTCGGGTAGCGGGGCAGATGAGCAGTTCTTC. Amino acids: CAIASGSGADEQFF.

The V call is TRBV9, the J call TRBJ2-7, with TRBD2 as a possible D gene (7 bases). CDR1 and CDR2 from the germline V gene are SGDLS and YYNGEE. Trimming shortened V by 0 bases and J by 2 bases, and 9 bases separated the two germline ends. The CDR3 length is 14 residues. The chain's CDR3 is CASSVGGGAYEQYF. The CDR3 nucleotides read TGTGCCAGCAGCGTAGGAGGGGGGGCCTACGAGCAGTACTTC.

The chain combines TRBV9 with TRBJ1-2; no reliable D call. Germline CDR1 SGDLS, CDR2 YYNGEE. The CDR3 totals 14 residues. V shed 4 bases and J shed 8 bases, with 18 bases lying between them. CDR3 region: CASSPQHPAGGYTF. CDR3 nucleotides: TGTGCCAGCAGCCCCCAGCACCCCGCCGGAGGCTACACCTTC.

The V gene is TRBV19, the J gene TRBJ1-2, with a tentative D call TRBD1 (6 bases). V gave up 10 bases and J gave up 7 bases, with 22 bases separating them. This CDR3 has 14 amino acids. Germline-derived CDR1 and CDR2 are LNHDA and SQIVND (reference sequence). The CDR3 region is CATSRGGGGIGYTF. The CDR3 DNA sequence: TGTGCCACATCCCGTGGAGGGGGAGGGATTGGCTACACCTTC.

The chain joins TRBV12-5 to TRBJ1-2; the D is unclear. Germline-derived CDR1 and CDR2 are LGHNT and FRNRAP. The CDR3 has 12 residues. V was pared by 7 bases and J by 4 bases, with 10 bases between. CDR3 nucleotides: TGTGCTAGTGCCTCGGGGTTCTATGGCTACACCTTC. Its protein is CASASGFYGYTF.

V is TRBV30 and J is TRBJ2-6; 7 nucleotides agree with TRBD1. This CDR3 is 15 amino acids long. V dropped 2 bases and J dropped 2; count of bases not matched to a gene: 3. Germline values: CDR1 GTSNPN, CDR2 SVGIG (reference sequence). CDR3 amino acids: CAWSPQGPGANVLTF. The CDR3 DNA sequence: TGTGCCTGGAGTCCACAGGGGCCTGGGGCCAACGTCCTGACTTTC.

The V gene is TRBV19, the J gene TRBJ1-2; perhaps TRBD1 as D (5 bases). The CDR3 covers 14 residues. V dropped 3 bases and J dropped 4 bases, with 12 bases sitting between them. Germline V gene sequence: CDR1 LNHDA, CDR2 SQIVND (reference sequence). CDR3 sequence (DNA): TGTGCCAGTAGTATTATTAGGGGAGGCTATGGCTACACCTTC. Amino acid sequence: CASSIIRGGYGYTF. The whole variable domain, remainder taken from reference TRBV19 and TRBJ1-2, is DGGITQSPKYLFRKEGQNVTLSCEQNLNHDAMYWYRQDPGQGLRLIYYSQIVNDFQKGDIAEGYSVSREKKESFPLTVTSAQKNPTAFYLCASSIIRGGYGYTFGSGTRLTVV.

CDR3 loop: CASSLVLGSSYEQYF. CDR3 nucleotide sequence: TGTGCCAGCAGCTTGGTTTTAGGGAGCTCCTACGAGCAGTACTTC. The rearrangement links TRBV5-4 to TRBJ2-7, with a possible D match to TRBD2 (5 bases). Trimming cost V 0 bases and J 0 bases, with 10 bases left between them. This CDR3 contains 15 residues. The germline gives CDR1 SGHNT, CDR2 YYREEE (reference sequence).

The rearrangement joins TRBV12-5 to TRBJ1-5, with D possibly matching TRBD1 (6 bases). The CDR3 runs 13 residues. The germline gives CDR1 LGHNT, CDR2 FRNRAP. V gave up 3 bases and J gave up 7 bases, with 10 bases separating them. CDR3 nucleotides: TGTGCTAGTGGTTTAGGGGGAAGGCAGCCCCAGCATTTT. Translation gives CASGLGGRQPQHF.

V usage is TRBV15 and J usage is TRBJ2-2, with D maybe TRBD2 (5 bases). This CDR3 is 12 amino acids long. The germline V gene has CDR1 LNHNV and CDR2 YYDKDF (reference sequence). V lost 7 bases to trimming and J lost 4 bases, with 7 bases between them. Written as DNA, the CDR3 is TGTGCCACCACCGCGGGCACCGGGGAGCTGTTTTTT. This gives the protein CATTAGTGELFF.

CDR3 nucleotides: TGCAGCGTTGTGTCGGCGAACACCGGGGAGCTGTTTTTT. The encoded protein is CSVVSANTGELFF. The chain couples TRBV29-1 to TRBJ2-2; D uncertain. The germline V gene encodes CDR1 SQVTM and CDR2 ANQGSEA. V was trimmed by 4 bases and J by 0 bases, leaving 6 bases between them. There are 13 residues in the CDR3.

The chain joins TRBV28 to TRBJ2-5; TRBD2 might be the D (5 bases). In germline, CDR1 is MDHEN, CDR2 SYDVKM. V shed 5 bases and J shed 6 bases, with 13 bases lying between them. This CDR3 has 13 residues. CDR3 loop: CASSPAAGQTQYF. As DNA, the CDR3 is TGTGCCAGCAGTCCAGCGGCAGGACAGACCCAGTACTTC.

The rearrangement uses TRBV7-8 and TRBJ2-7; 9 bases map to TRBD1. The CDR3 runs 14 residues. With 8 bases clipped from V and 5 bases from J, the junction kept 10 bases outside the gene matches. Germline-derived CDR1 and CDR2 are SGHVS and FQNEAQ. CDR3 region: CASVPGTGRDEQYF. The CDR3 DNA reads as TGTGCCAGCGTGCCTGGGACAGGGAGGGACGAGCAGTACTTC.

This chain joins TRBV10-2 and TRBJ2-7; D tentatively reads TRBD1 or TRBD2 (5 bases each). CDR1 and CDR2 from the germline V gene are WSHSY and SAAADI. Trimming cost V 0 bases and J 3 bases, with 9 bases left between them. This CDR3 has 14 residues. The CDR3 reads CASSESGTLYEQYF. CDR3 in DNA: TGCGCCAGCAGTGAGTCGGGGACCCTCTACGAGCAGTACTTC.

The V and J genes are TRBV5-1 and TRBJ2-3, with a possible D match to TRBD2 (6 bases). The germline gives CDR1 SGHRS, CDR2 YFSETQ. The CDR3 has 14 amino acids. With 7 bases removed from V and 3 bases from J, the gap between germline ends came to 15 bases. In DNA form, the CDR3 reads TGCGCCAGCGGAGGGCCCCAGATTACAGATACGCAGTATTTT. This gives the protein CASGGPQITDTQYF.

CDR3 nucleotide sequence: TGTGCCAGCAGCCGAAACAGGGGTCTGGGAAACACCATATATTTT. Amino acid sequence: CASSRNRGLGNTIYF. This chain uses TRBV3-1 (or the pseudogene TRBV3-2) with TRBJ1-3; 7 nucleotides agree with TRBD1. CDR3 length: 15 amino acids. J gave up 4 bases and V 4 bases, and 7 bases lay outside the gene matches. Germline V gives CDR1 LGHDT, CDR2 YNNKEL (reference sequence).

This clone was picked up a small number of times. The chain uses TRBV4-1 and TRBJ2-2, with 10 bases that match TRBD1. The V gene end was trimmed by 2 bases and the J gene end by 7 bases; junction bases not matched to a gene: 4. CDR1 is MGHRA, CDR2 YSYEKL, per germline. The CDR3 sequence is 15 residues long. CDR3 DNA: TGCGCCAGCAGCCAACCGACAGGGGGCATCGGGGAGCTGTTTTTT. Its translation is CASSQPTGGIGELFF.